These 7 T cell receptor beta chains were sequenced from one sample in a study of blood T cell repertoires in COVID-19 (dated by TCRdb to 2020 to 2022). Libraries came from the immunoSEQ multiplex PCR assay. Held by TCRdb, this immuneACCESS table contains in-frame sequences only and omits some clones. Under half of the omission traces to an unresolved V gene where checked; the cause of the rest is unknown. The sample includes some 200,000 clones, with 81% observed a single time. Roughly an eighth of the sample goes to the ten largest clones. The sample consisted of peripheral blood. The receptor source for this set is a woman aged 80 or over with COVID-19, enrolled during active disease.

The genes are TRBV19 and TRBJ2-3, with 16 nucleotides matching TRBD2. The CDR3 is 19 residues long. The V segment lost 6 bases and the J segment 4 bases; nucleotides outside the gene matches: 13. Germline V lookup: CDR1 LNHDA, CDR2 SQIVND (reference sequence). CDR3 sequence: CASSLPVGLAGGPADTQYF. The CDR3 DNA is TGTGCCAGTAGCCTACCGGTGGGACTAGCGGGAGGGCCCGCAGATACGCAGTATTTT.

This clone has only a few counts. The chain has TRBV3-1 (or the pseudogene TRBV3-2) and TRBJ2-1; the D is unclear. Trimming removed 1 base from V and 5 bases from J, with 9 bases in between. Germline V CDR1 and CDR2: LGHDT, YNNKEL (reference sequence). The CDR3 has 14 amino acids. This CDR3 is CASSQVLADNEQFF. CDR3 in DNA: TGTGCCAGCAGCCAAGTTTTGGCAGACAATGAGCAGTTCTTC.

The chain recombines TRBV19 with TRBJ1-1; 9 bases map to TRBD1. V gave up 4 bases and J gave up 11 bases; unmatched junction bases: 8. The CDR3 covers 13 residues. CDR1 and CDR2 (germline): LNHDA, SQIVND (reference sequence). The CDR3: CASSSGTGLIAFF. Written as DNA, the CDR3 is TGTGCCAGTAGTAGCGGGACAGGGTTGATTGCTTTCTTT.

CDR3 nucleotides: TGTGCCAGCGGTAGAACCGAAGATACGCAGTATTTT. Protein sequence: CASGRTEDTQYF. The rearrangement uses TRBV27 and TRBJ2-3; D is unresolved. The V and J ends lost 8 bases and 5 bases respectively, with 11 bases between them. This CDR3 is built from 12 residues. The germline gives CDR1 MNHEY, CDR2 SMNVEV (reference sequence).

The chain uses TRBV11-2 and TRBJ2-1; D might be TRBD2 (6 bases). The CDR3 loop spans 16 amino acids. The ends were cut back, 3 bases at V and 4 bases at J, with 16 bases in the middle. From germline, CDR1 is SGHAT and CDR2 FQNNGV. CDR3 bases: TGTGCCAGCAGCTTCGCACGGGAGAAACATTACAATGAGCAGTTCTTC. It codes for CASSFAREKHYNEQFF.

J is TRBJ2-5 and V is TRBV2, with D maybe TRBD2 (6 bases). This CDR3 spans 14 amino acids. Trimming took 8 bases from V and 0 from J, leaving 13 bases between them. Looked up from germline, CDR1 is SNHLY and CDR2 is FYNNEI. The CDR3 sequence: CASPKRADQETQYF. For the CDR3, the DNA is TGTGCCAGCCCTAAGCGGGCAGACCAAGAGACCCAGTACTTC.

The V and J genes are TRBV12-3 or TRBV12-4 and TRBJ1-1; D is undetermined. This CDR3 region has 12 residues. V was clipped by 3 bases and J by 7 bases, with 9 bases between them. The CDR3 DNA is TGTGCCAGCAGTTTGACCTACAGTGAAGCTTTCTTT. Translated, it gives CASSLTYSEAFF.